These 8 T cell receptor beta chains originate from one sample sequenced in a study of early T cells in non-severe SARS-CoV-2 infection. TCRdb analysed the 5' RACE reads with MiXCR anew, one entry per CDR3 protein. The sample holds about 62,000 distinct CDR3 sequences, approximately 9% seen once. Sequenced sample: whole blood. The receptors were sampled from an adult who was a healthcare worker with PCR-confirmed SARS-CoV-2 infection or an uninfected control (not recorded which).

This clonotype appeared a few times. CDR3 nucleotides: TGTGCCAGCTCACCTCAGGGAAGCGAGCAGTACGTC. As protein: CASSPQGSEQYV. V is TRBV18 and J is TRBJ2-7, with D possibly matching TRBD1 (5 bases). CDR3 length: 12 amino acids. Looked up from germline, CDR1 is KGHSH and CDR2 is LQKENI. The V end was cut by 3 bases, the J end by 6 bases, with 9 bases between.

CDR3 sequence reads: CASSQDWGLLHTEAFF. The CDR3 DNA is TGTGCCAGCAGCCAAGATTGGGGACTCTTGCACACTGAAGCTTTCTTT. The genes are TRBV14 and TRBJ1-1; TRBD1 is a possible D gene (5 bases). The V gene lost 0 bases and the J gene lost 3 bases, with 14 bases spanning the gap. CDR1 SGHDN and CDR2 FVKESK come from the germline V gene. This CDR3 contains 16 residues. Combining the CDR3 with reference TRBV14 and TRBJ1-1 gives the whole variable domain EAGVTQFPSHSVIEKGQTVTLRCDPISGHDNLYWYRRVMGKEIKFLLHFVKESKQDESGMPNNRFLAERTGGTYSTLKVQPAELEDSGVYFCASSQDWGLLHTEAFFGQGTRLTVV.

This clonotype has only a few counts. V is TRBV10-1 and J is TRBJ2-3; TRBD1 aligns across 9 bases. CDR1 and CDR2 from the germline V gene are WNHNN and SYGVQD (reference sequence). CDR3 length: 15 amino acids. J gave up 4 bases and V 2 bases, and 4 bases lay outside the gene matches. The CDR3 here is CASSEPGQGADTQYF. The CDR3 coding sequence is TGCGCCAGCAGTGAGCCGGGACAGGGAGCAGATACGCAGTATTTT.

The chain combines TRBV9 with TRBJ2-3; TRBD2 might be the D (6 bases). The CDR3 contains 17 residues. CDR1 and CDR2 from the germline V gene are SGDLS and YYNGEE. Trimming shortened V by 0 bases and J by 8 bases, and 22 bases separated the two germline ends. The CDR3 is CASSVEDIVTSHTTQYF. The CDR3 coding sequence is TGTGCCAGCAGCGTAGAAGATATTGTAACTAGCCACACTACGCAGTATTTT.

The chain is built from TRBV28 and TRBJ2-5, with D perhaps matching TRBD2 (7 bases). V was cut by 4 bases and J by 5 bases, with 17 bases left in between. This CDR3 contains 15 residues. Germline lookup yields CDR1 MDHEN and CDR2 SYDVKM. CDR3 DNA: TGTGCCAGCAGTTGGGGCGGGGGCCACCCGGAGACCCAGTACTTC. Translation gives CASSWGGGHPETQYF.

In the case of this clonotype: It is likely a read error, because the conserved phenylalanine at the end of the CDR3 is missing. The chain carries TRBV20-1 and TRBJ1-1; D might be TRBD1 (5 bases). Germline-derived CDR1 and CDR2 are DFQATT and SNEGSKA (reference sequence). With 2 bases removed from V and 5 bases from J, the gap between germline ends came to 15 bases. The CDR3 has 14 residues. The CDR3 DNA is TGCAGTGCTAGACAGGGCAGAACTAGGACTGAAGCTTTCTCT. It specifies CSARQGRTRTEAFS.

The V call is TRBV14, the J call TRBJ1-2; no reliable D call. Germline values: CDR1 SGHDN, CDR2 FVKESK. This CDR3 comprises 13 residues. The V end lost 2 bases, the J end lost 2 bases, and 6 bases lay between the germline ends. CDR3 sequence (DNA): TGTGCCAGCAGCCAACAACAGAACTATGGCTACACCTTC. This translates into CASSQQQNYGYTF.

This clonotype was observed a handful of times. The chain combines TRBV7-9 with TRBJ2-5; the D gene is possibly TRBD2 (5 bases). Germline CDR1 SEHNR, CDR2 FQNEAQ (reference sequence). With 1 base removed from V and 5 bases from J, the gap between germline ends came to 8 bases. The CDR3 is made up of 13 amino acids. The CDR3 loop reads CASSLGWRETQYF. The CDR3 DNA follows: TGTGCCAGCAGCTTAGGCTGGAGGGAGACCCAGTACTTC.